This TCR beta chain was captured by sequencing in a study of beta chain features in type 1 diabetes. Findings and limits, study-wide: When Type 1 diabetes patients were examined, their TCRB CDR3s proved moderately but significantly shorter in all four CD4+ subsets. Resolution of whether HLA type affects TCRB rearrangement was not achieved here.

The germline V gene has CDR1 SGDLS and CDR2 YYNGEE. V was pared by 3 bases and J by 2 bases, with 9 bases of the junction left unmatched. This CDR3 is built from 17 residues. Sequenced material consisted of expressed TCRB transcripts (all of the isolated RNA was reverse transcribed). The assay was immunoSEQ multiplex PCR, and TCRdb's table has in-frame clones only and misses some. Of about 900,000 clones listed, under 20% are singletons. As concerns this clone: Its antigen is still unknown.

One heparinised blood draw, averaging about 116 mL, came from each donor. Purity exceeded 95% in all sorted populations. The sequencing sample was made of naive CD4+ T cells from blood. The clonotype comes from a woman aged 18 to 35 in good health. The J gene is TRBJ1-2, the V gene TRBV9; 11 bases are shared with TRBD1. The CDR3 here is CASSDLDRGHSNYGYTF. The DNA of the CDR3 is TGTGCCAGCAGCGATTTGGACAGGGGGCATTCAAACTATGGCTACACCTTC.